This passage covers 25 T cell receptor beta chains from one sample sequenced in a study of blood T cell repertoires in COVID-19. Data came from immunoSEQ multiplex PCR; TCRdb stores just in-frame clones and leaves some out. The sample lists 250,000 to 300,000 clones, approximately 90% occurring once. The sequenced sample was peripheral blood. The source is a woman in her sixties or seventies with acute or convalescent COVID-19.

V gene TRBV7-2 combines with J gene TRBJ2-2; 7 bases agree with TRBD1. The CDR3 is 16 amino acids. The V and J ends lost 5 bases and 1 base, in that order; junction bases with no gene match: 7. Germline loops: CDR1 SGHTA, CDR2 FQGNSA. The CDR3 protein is CASSPRDRRNTGELFF. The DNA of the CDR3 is TGTGCCAGCAGCCCAAGGGACAGAAGGAACACCGGGGAGCTGTTTTTT.

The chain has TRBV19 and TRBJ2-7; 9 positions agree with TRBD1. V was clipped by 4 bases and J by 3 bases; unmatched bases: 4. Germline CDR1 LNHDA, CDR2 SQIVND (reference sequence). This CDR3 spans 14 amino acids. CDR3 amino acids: CASSRDRVGYEQYF. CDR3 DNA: TGTGCCAGTAGTAGGGACAGGGTTGGCTACGAGCAGTACTTC.

This chain's CDR3 is CASSSQEGESNQPQHF. In DNA form, the CDR3 reads TGTGCCAGCAGCTCTCAGGAGGGCGAAAGCAATCAGCCCCAGCATTTT. V gene TRBV7-3 combines with J gene TRBJ1-5, with no clear D. The ends were cut back, 4 bases at V and 1 base at J, with 14 bases in the middle. The germline CDR1 and CDR2 sequences are SGHTA and FQGTGA. The CDR3 has 16 amino acids.

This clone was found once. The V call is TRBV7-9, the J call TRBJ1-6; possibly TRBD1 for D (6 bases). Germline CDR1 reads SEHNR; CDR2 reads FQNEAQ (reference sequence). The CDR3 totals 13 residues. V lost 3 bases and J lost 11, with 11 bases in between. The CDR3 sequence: CASSLGATTPLHF. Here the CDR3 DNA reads TGTGCCAGCAGCTTGGGGGCCACGACACCCCTCCACTTT.

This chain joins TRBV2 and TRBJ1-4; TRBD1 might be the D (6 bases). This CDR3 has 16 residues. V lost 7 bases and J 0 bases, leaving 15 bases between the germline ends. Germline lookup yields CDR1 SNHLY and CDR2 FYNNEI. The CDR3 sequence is CASTGAQGATNEKLFF. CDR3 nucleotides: TGTGCCAGCACCGGAGCACAGGGAGCAACTAATGAAAAACTGTTTTTT.

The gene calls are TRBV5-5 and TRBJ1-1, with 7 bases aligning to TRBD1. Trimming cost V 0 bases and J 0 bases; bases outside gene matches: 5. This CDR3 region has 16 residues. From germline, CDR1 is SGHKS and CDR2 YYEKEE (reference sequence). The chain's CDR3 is CASSLAQGGMNTEAFF. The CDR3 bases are TGTGCCAGCAGCTTGGCTCAGGGGGGTATGAACACTGAAGCTTTCTTT.

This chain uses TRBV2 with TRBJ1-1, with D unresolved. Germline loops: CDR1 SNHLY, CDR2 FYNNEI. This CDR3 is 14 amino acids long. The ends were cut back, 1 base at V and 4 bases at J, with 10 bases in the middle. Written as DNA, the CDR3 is TGTGCCAGCAGTGAAGGAGGGTGGTCCACTGAAGCTTTCTTT. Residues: CASSEGGWSTEAFF. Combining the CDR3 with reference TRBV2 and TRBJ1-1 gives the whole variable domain EPEVTQTPSHQVTQMGQEVILRCVPISNHLYFYWYRQILGQKVEFLVSFYNNEISEKSEIFDDQFSVERPDGSNFTLKIRSTKLEDSAMYFCASSEGGWSTEAFFGQGTRLTVV.

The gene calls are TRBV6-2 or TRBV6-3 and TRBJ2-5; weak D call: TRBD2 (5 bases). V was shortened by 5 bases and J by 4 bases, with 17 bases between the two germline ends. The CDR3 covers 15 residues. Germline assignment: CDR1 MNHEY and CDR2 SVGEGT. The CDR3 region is CASSPRRDRSETQYF. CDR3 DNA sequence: TGTGCCAGCAGTCCCCGCCGGGATCGGTCAGAGACCCAGTACTTC.

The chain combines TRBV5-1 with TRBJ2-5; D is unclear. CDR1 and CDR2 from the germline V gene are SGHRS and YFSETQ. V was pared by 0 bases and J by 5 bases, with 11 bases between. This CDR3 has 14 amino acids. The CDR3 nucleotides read TGCGCCAGCAGCTTGGGTACATCCGGGGAGACCCAGTACTTC. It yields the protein CASSLGTSGETQYF.

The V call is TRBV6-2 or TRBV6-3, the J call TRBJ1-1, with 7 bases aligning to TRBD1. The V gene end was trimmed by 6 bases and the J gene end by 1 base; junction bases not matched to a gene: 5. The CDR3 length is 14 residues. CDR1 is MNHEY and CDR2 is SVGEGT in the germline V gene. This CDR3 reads CASSHYRGNTEAFF. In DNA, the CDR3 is TGTGCCAGCAGCCACTACAGGGGGAACACTGAAGCTTTCTTT.

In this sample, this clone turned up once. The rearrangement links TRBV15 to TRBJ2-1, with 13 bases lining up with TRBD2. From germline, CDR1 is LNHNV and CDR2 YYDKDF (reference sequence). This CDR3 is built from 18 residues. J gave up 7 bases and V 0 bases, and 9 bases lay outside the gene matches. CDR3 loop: CATSRDLYTSGRANEQFF. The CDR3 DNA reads TGTGCCACCAGCAGAGATCTCTACACTAGCGGGAGGGCGAATGAGCAGTTCTTC.

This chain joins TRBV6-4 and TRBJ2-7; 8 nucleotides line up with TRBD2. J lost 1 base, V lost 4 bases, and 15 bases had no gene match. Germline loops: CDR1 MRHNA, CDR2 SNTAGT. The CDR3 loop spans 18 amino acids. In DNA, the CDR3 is TGTGCCAGCAGTGTCCGGGAGGGCCAAACGCAACTATCCTACGAGCAGTACTTC. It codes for CASSVREGQTQLSYEQYF.

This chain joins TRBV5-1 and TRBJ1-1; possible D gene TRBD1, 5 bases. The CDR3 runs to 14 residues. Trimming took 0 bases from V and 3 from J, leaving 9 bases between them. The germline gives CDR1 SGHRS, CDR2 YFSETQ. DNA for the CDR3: TGCGCCAGCAGCTTGGCCGGGGGAGACACTGAAGCTTTCTTT. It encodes CASSLAGGDTEAFF.

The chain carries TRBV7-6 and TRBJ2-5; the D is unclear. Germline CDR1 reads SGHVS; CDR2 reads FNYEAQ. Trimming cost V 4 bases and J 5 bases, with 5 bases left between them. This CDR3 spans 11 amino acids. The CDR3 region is CASSYEETQYF. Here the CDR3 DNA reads TGTGCCAGCAGCTACGAGGAGACCCAGTACTTC.

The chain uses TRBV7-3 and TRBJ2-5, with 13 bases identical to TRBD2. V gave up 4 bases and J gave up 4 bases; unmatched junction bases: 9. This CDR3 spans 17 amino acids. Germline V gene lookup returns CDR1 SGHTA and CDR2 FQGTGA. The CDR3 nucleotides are TGTGCCAGCAGCTCCGGGACTAGCGGGACTCTTGGAGAGACCCAGTACTTC. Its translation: CASSSGTSGTLGETQYF.

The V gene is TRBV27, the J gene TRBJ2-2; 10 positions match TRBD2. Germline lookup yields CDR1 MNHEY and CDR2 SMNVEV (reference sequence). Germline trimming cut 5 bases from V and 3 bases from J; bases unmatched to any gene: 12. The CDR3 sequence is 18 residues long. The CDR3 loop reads CASSPIPGTSVYTGELFF. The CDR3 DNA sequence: TGTGCCAGCAGTCCCATCCCGGGGACTAGCGTTTACACCGGGGAGCTGTTTTTT.

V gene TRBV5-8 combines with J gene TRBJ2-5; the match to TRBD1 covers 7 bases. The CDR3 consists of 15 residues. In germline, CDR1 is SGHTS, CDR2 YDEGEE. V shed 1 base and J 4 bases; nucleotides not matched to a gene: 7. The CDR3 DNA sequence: TGTGCCAGCAGCTTGAGCGACAGGGTCATAGAGACCCAGTACTTC. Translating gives CASSLSDRVIETQYF.

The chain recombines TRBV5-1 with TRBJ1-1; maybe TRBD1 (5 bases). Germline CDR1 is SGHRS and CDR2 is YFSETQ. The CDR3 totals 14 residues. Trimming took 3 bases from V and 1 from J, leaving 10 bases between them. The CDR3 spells CASSSEGRNTEAFF. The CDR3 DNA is TGCGCCAGCAGCTCGGAGGGACGGAACACTGAAGCTTTCTTT.

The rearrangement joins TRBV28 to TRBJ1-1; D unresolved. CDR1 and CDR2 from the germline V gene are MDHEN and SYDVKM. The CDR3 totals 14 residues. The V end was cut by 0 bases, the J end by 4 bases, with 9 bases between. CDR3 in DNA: TGTGCCAGCAGTTTATGGGACTCGGGCACTGAAGCTTTCTTT. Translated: CASSLWDSGTEAFF.

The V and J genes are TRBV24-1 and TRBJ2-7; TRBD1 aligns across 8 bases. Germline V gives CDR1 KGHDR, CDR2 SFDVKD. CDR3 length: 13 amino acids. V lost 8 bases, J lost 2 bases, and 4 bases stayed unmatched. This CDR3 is CATTDREPYEQYF. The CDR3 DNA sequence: TGTGCCACCACGGACAGGGAACCCTACGAGCAGTACTTC.

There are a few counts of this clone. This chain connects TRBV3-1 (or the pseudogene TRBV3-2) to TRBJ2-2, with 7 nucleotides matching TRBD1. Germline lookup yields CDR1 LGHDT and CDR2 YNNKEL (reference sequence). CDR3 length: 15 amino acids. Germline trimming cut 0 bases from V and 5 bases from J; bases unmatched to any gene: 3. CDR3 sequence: CASSQEGTVTGELFF. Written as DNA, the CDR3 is TGTGCCAGCAGCCAAGAAGGGACAGTAACCGGGGAGCTGTTTTTT.

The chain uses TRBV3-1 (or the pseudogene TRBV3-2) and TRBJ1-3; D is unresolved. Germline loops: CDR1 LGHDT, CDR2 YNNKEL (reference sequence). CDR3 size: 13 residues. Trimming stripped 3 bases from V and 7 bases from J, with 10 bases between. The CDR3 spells CASSHRVSNTIYF. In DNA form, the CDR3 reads TGTGCCAGCAGCCACCGGGTGTCGAACACCATATATTTT.

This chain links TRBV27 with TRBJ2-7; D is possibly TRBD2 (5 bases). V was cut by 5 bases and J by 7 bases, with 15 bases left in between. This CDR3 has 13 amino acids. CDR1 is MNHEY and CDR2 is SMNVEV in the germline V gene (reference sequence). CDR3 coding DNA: TGTGCCAGCAGTCCCCCGGGGATTAAGGAGCAGTACTTC. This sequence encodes CASSPPGIKEQYF.

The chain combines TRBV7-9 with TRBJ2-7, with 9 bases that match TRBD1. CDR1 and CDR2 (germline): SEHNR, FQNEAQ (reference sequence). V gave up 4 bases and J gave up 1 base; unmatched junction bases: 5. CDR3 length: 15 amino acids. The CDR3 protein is CASSSDRGGSYEQYF. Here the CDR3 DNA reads TGTGCCAGCAGCTCAGACAGGGGGGGATCCTACGAGCAGTACTTC.

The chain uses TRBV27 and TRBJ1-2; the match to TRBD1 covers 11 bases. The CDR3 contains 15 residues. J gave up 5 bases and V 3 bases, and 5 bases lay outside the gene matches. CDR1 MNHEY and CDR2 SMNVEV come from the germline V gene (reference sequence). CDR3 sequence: CASSFGTGGPYGYTF. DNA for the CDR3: TGTGCCAGCAGTTTCGGGACAGGGGGACCTTATGGCTACACCTTC.